The T cell receptor (beta chain) described here comes from a study of blood T cell repertoires in COVID-19. Study information: T cells, B-cell-depleted T cells, or PBMCs provided the cDNA or gDNA that served as material.

As originally analysed: Amplified reference gene primers provided the basis for estimating nucleated cell counts. Clones were read by immunoSEQ multiplex PCR, and TCRdb kept only the in-frame ones, dropping some. V, J and clone size derive from that table, while D and trimming were established from the DNA sequence. The table records roughly 360,000 clones, roughly four fifths of them present only once. The sequencing sample was made of peripheral blood. The TCR originated in a human donor with acute or convalescent COVID-19. The donor label of this sample is uncertain.

The CDR3 loop is CASRGQGNSPLHF. As DNA, the CDR3 is TGTGCCAGCAGGGGACAGGGTAACTCACCCCTCCACTTT. The rearrangement links TRBV12-3 or TRBV12-4 to TRBJ1-6; 9 bases match TRBD1. V shed 6 bases, J shed 10 bases, and the junction held 4 bases outside the gene matches. This CDR3 has 13 residues.